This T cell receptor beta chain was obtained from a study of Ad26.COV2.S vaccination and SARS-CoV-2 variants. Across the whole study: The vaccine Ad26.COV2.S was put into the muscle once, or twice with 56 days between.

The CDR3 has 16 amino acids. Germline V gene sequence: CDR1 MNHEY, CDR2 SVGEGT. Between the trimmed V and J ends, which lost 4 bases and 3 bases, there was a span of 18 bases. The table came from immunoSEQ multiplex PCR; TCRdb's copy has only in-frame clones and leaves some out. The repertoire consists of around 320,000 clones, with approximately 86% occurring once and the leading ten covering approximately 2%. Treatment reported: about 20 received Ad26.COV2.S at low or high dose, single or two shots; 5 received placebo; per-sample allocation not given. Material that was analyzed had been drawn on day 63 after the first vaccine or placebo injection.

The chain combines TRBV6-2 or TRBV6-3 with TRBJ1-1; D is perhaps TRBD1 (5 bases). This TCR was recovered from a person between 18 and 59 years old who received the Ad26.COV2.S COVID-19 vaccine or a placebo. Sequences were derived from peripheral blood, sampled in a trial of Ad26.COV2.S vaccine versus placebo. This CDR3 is CASSFQPGRTDTEAFF. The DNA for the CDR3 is TGTGCCAGCAGTTTCCAGCCGGGGCGGACGGACACTGAAGCTTTCTTT.